The clone carrying this T cell receptor (beta chain) was seen just once. V lost 5 bases to trimming and J lost 6 bases, with 10 bases between them. Germline V gene sequence: CDR1 LNHNV, CDR2 YYDKDF (reference sequence). The length of the CDR3 is 12 residues. Clones were read by immunoSEQ multiplex PCR, and TCRdb kept only the in-frame ones, dropping some. The table includes fewer than 55,000 clones, roughly 90% detected once. The data stem from a study of T cell changes during pregnancy in multiple sclerosis. V and J are TRBV15 and TRBJ2-5; tentatively, D is TRBD1 (5 bases). Sequenced material: peripheral blood, taken in the second trimester of pregnancy. The TCR was taken from a female donor in good health, enrolled as a control in a pregnancy study. The CDR3 DNA is TGTGCCACCAGCCAGGGTTTGCAGACCCAGTACTTC. Translated, it gives CATSQGLQTQYF.